The clone carrying this T cell receptor (beta chain) came up a few times. The antigen is unknown. This record belongs to a study of CD4+ T cells in melanoma. General study findings and limits: CD8+ T cell, macrophage and B cell function reportedly correlated with neoantigen-specific CD4+ T cells. Neoantigen-specific CD4+ T cells in melanoma reportedly had diverse differentiation states.

Germline V CDR1 and CDR2: SGHTA, FQGNSA. Between the trimmed V and J ends, which lost 6 bases and 7 bases, there was a span of 16 bases. The CDR3 consists of 15 residues. Only in-frame clones appear in the TCRdb table, and some are missing; sequencing was by immunoSEQ multiplex PCR. The data show 13,000 or so clones, approximately 80% seen once. The chain recombines TRBV7-2 with TRBJ1-6; D possibly corresponds to TRBD1 (6 bases). Source material: cells from a culture (not recorded whether cultured in vitro). The sequence was collected from a human donor with melanoma. The DNA of the CDR3 is TGTGCCAGCAGAGAGGACAGCTTACAGAATTCACCCCTCCACTTT. It yields the protein CASREDSLQNSPLHF.